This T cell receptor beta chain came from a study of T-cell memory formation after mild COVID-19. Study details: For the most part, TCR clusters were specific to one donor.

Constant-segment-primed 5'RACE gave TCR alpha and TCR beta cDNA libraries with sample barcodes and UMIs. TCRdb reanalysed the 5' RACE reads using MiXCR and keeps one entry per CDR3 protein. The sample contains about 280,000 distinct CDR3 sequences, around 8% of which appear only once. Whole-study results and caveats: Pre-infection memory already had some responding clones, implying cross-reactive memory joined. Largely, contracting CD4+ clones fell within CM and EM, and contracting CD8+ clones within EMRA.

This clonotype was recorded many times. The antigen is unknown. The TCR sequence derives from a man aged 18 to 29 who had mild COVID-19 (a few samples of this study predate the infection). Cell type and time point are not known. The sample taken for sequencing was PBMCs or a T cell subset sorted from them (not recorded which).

CDR3 nucleotide sequence: TGTGCCAGCAGCGAGACGTCCACCTCGGACACTGAAGCTTTCTTT. This sequence encodes CASSETSTSDTEAFF. V gene TRBV9 combines with J gene TRBJ1-1; the D is unclear. This CDR3 comprises 15 residues. From germline, CDR1 is SGDLS and CDR2 YYNGEE. V lost 3 bases and J 3 bases, leaving 15 bases between the germline ends.